This TCR beta chain was found in a study of radiation and T cells in renal cell carcinoma. The overall study: Nephrectomy followed 15 Gy stereotactic body radiation by 4 weeks.

The time point was: baseline pretreatment blood. Treatment specified: 15 Gy SBRT to primary tumor, nephrectomy 4 weeks later. The patient's renal cell carcinoma had clear cell pathology. The repertoire was sequenced with immunoSEQ multiplex PCR; TCRdb's copy has only in-frame clones and lacks some. The sample comprises about 140,000 clones, less than 90% of which are singletons, and 20% to 25% rests with the top ten. Trimming removed 7 bases from V and 6 bases from J; junction bases left unmatched: 4. The CDR3 sequence is 12 residues long. Looked up from germline, CDR1 is GTSNPN and CDR2 is SVGIG (reference sequence).

The receptor comes from a woman between 50 and 59 years old with renal cell carcinoma. Sample: blood, taken from a patient whose treatment included radiotherapy and nephrectomy. The rearrangement joins TRBV30 to TRBJ1-4, with 8 bases identical to TRBD1. CDR3: CALDRVDEKLFF. The CDR3 nucleotides read TGTGCCTTGGACAGGGTAGATGAAAAACTGTTTTTT.